One T cell receptor (beta chain) is described in this entry. The data were obtained in a study of blood T cells in healthy people across ages. Germline CDR1 is DFQATT and CDR2 is SNEGSKA (reference sequence). V gave up 1 base and J gave up 2 bases, with 16 bases separating them. The CDR3 has 16 residues. Next came a second PCR, run for about 7 to 11 cycles, which used a sample-barcoded 5' primer along with a J-beta primer mix. MiXCR, run by TCRdb on the 5' RACE reads, gives a single entry per CDR3 protein. Of about 1.6 million distinct CDR3 sequences in the sample, 34% were seen once. The J gene is TRBJ2-3, the V gene TRBV20-1; D remains ambiguous. Sequencing input: blood. The TCR sequence derives from a woman aged 30 to 39 in good health. CDR3 sequence: CSARGKVLSDTDTQYF. In nucleotides, the CDR3 is TGCAGTGCTAGAGGAAAGGTCCTCTCAGACACAGATACGCAGTATTTT.